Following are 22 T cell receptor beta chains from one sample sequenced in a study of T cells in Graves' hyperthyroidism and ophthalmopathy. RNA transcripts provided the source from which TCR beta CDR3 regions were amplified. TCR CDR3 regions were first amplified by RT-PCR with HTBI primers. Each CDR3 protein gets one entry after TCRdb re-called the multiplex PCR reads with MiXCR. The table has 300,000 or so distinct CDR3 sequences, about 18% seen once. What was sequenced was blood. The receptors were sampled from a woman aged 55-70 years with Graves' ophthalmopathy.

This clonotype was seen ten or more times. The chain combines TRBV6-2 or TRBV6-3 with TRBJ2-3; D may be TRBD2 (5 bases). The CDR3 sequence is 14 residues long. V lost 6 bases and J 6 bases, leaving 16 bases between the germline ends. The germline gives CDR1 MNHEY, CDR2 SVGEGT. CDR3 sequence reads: CASSIGKTLDTQYF. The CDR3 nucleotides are TGTGCCAGCAGCATCGGGAAGACTTTGGATACGCAGTATTTT.

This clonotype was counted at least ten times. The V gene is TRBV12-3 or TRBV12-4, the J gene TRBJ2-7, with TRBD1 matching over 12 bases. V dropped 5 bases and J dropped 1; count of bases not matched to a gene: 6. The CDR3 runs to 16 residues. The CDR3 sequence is CASSLGTGGWSYEQYF. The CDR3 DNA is TGTGCCAGCAGTCTGGGGACAGGGGGCTGGTCCTACGAGCAGTACTTC.

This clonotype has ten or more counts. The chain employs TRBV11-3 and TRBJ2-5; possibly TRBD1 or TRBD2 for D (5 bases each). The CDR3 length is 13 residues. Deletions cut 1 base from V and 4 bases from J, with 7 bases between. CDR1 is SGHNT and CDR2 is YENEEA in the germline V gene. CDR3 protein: CASSLGDGETQYF. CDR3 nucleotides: TGTGCCAGCAGCTTAGGGGACGGAGAGACCCAGTACTTC.

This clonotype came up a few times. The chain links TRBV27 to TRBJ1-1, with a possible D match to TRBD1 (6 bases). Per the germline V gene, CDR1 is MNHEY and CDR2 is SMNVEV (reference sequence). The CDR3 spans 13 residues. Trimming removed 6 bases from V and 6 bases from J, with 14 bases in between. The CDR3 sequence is CASSLLGAPEAFF. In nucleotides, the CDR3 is TGTGCCAGCAGCCTTTTGGGGGCGCCTGAAGCTTTCTTT.

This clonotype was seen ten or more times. CDR3 sequence (DNA): TGCAGTGCTAACCGACAGGGGAGCACTGAAGCTTTCTTT. Protein sequence: CSANRQGSTEAFF. The chain employs TRBV20-1 and TRBJ1-1; 8 bases align to TRBD1. This CDR3 has 13 amino acids. After removal of 4 bases from V and 4 bases from J, the junction contained 5 bases not matched to a gene. Germline CDR1 DFQATT, CDR2 SNEGSKA (reference sequence).

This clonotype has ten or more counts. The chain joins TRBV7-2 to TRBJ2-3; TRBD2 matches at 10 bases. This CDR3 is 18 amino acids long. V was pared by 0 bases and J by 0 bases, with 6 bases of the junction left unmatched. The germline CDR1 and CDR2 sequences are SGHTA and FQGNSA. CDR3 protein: CASSLAWLAGASTDTQYF. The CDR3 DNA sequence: TGTGCCAGCAGCTTAGCTTGGCTAGCGGGAGCGAGCACAGATACGCAGTATTTT.

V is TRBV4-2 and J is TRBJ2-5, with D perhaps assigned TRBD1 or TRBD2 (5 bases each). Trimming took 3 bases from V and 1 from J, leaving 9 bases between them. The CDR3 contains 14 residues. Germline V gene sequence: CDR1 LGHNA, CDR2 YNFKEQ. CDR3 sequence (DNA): TGTGCCAGCAGCCAGGGACGCTTCCAAGAGACCCAGTACTTC. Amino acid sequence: CASSQGRFQETQYF.

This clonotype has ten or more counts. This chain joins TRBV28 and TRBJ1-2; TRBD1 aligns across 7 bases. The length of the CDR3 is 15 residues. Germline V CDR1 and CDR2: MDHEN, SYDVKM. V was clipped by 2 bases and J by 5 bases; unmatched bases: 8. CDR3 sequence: CASSLAPGTAYGYTF. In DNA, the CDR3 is TGTGCCAGCAGTTTAGCCCCAGGGACAGCTTATGGCTACACCTTC.

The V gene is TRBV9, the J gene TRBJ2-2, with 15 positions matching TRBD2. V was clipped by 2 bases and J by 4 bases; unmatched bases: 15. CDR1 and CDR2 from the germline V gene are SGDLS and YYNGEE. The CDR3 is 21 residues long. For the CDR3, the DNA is TGTGCCAGCAGCGTGCTCGGACTAGCGGGGGGGCCTGGGTCGTTCACCGGGGAGCTGTTTTTT. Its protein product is CASSVLGLAGGPGSFTGELFF. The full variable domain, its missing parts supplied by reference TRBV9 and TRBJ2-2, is DSGVTQTPKHLITATGQRVTLRCSPRSGDLSVYWYQQSLDQGLQFLIQYYNGEERAKGNILERFSAQQFPDLHSELNLSSLELGDSALYFCASSVLGLAGGPGSFTGELFFGEGSRLTVL.

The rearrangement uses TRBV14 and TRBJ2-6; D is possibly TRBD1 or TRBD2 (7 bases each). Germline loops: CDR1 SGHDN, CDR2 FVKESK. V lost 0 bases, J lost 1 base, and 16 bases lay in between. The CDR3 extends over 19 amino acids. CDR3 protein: CASSQDRSGTVSGANVLTF. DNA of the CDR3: TGTGCCAGCAGCCAAGATCGGAGCGGGACAGTATCTGGGGCCAACGTCCTGACTTTC.

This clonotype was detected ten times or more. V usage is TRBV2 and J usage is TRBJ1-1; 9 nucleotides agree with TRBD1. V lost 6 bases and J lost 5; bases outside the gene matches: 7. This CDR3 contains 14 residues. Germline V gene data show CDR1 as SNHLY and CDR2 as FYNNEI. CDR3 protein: CASRGTGTGTEAFF. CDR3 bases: TGTGCCAGCAGGGGTACAGGGACAGGGACTGAAGCTTTCTTT. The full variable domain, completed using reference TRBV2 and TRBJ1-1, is EPEVTQTPSHQVTQMGQEVILRCVPISNHLYFYWYRQILGQKVEFLVSFYNNEISEKSEIFDDQFSVERPDGSNFTLKIRSTKLEDSAMYFCASRGTGTGTEAFFGQGTRLTVV.

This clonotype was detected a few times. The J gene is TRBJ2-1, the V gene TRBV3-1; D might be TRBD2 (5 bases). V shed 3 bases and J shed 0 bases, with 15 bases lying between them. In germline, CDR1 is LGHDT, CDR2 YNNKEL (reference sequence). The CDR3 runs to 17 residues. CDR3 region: CASSHGIGLSSYNEQFF. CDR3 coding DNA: TGTGCCAGCAGCCACGGGATCGGACTCAGCTCCTACAATGAGCAGTTCTTC.

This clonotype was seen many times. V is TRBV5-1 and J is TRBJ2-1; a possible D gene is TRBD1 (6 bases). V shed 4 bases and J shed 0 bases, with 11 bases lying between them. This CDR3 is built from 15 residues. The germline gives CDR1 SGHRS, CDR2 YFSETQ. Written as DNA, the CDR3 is TGCGCCAGCAGCGCAAAACAGGGCTCCTACAATGAGCAGTTCTTC. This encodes CASSAKQGSYNEQFF.

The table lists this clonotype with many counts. The CDR3 coding sequence is TGTGCCAGCTCCGGAAATAGGGGGATGGAGACCCAGTACTTC. This sequence encodes CASSGNRGMETQYF. The V and J genes are TRBV18 and TRBJ2-5, with D possibly being TRBD1 (6 bases). This CDR3 comprises 14 residues. The germline gives CDR1 KGHSH, CDR2 LQKENI. V dropped 6 bases and J dropped 5 bases, with 16 bases sitting between them.

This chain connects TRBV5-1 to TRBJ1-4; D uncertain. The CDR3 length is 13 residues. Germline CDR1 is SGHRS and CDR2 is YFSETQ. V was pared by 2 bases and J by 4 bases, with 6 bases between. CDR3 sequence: CASSFGVNEKLFF. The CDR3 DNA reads TGCGCCAGCAGCTTTGGGGTTAATGAAAAACTGTTTTTT.

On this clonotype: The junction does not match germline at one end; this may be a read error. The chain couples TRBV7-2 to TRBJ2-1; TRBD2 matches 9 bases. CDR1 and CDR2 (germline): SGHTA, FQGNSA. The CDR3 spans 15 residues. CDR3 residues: CASSRSGGNYSEQFF. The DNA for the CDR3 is TGTGCCAGCAGCCGTAGCGGGGGAAACTACAGTGAGCAGTTCTTC.

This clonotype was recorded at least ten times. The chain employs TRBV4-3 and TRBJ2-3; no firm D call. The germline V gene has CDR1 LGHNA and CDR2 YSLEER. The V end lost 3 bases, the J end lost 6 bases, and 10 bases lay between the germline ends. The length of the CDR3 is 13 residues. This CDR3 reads CASSHRISDTQYF. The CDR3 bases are TGCGCCAGCAGCCATCGAATATCCGATACGCAGTATTTT.

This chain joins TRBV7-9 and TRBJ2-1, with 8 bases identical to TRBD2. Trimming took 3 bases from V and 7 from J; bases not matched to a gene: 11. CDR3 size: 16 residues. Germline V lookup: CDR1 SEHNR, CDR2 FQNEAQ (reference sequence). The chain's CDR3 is CASSFGGSGSRNEQFF. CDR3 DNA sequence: TGTGCCAGCAGCTTCGGGGGGAGCGGGAGTCGAAATGAGCAGTTCTTC. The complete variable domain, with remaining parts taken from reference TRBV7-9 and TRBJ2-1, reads DTGVSQNPRHKITKRGQNVTFRCDPISEHNRLYWYRQTLGQGPEFLTYFQNEAQLEKSRLLSDRFSAERPKGSFSTLEIQRTEQGDSAMYLCASSFGGSGSRNEQFFGPGTRLTVL.

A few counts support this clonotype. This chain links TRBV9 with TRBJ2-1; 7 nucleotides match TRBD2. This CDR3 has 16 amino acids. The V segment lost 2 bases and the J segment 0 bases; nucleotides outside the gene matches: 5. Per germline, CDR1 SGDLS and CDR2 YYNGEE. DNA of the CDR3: TGTGCCAGCAGCGTTCGGGAGGCCTTCTCCTACAATGAGCAGTTCTTC. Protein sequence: CASSVREAFSYNEQFF.

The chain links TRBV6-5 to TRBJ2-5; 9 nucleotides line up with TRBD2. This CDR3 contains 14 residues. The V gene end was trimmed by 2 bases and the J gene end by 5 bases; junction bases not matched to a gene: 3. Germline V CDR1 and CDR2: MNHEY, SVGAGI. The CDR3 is CASSYAGGGETQYF. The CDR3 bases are TGTGCCAGCAGTTACGCGGGGGGGGGGGAGACCCAGTACTTC.

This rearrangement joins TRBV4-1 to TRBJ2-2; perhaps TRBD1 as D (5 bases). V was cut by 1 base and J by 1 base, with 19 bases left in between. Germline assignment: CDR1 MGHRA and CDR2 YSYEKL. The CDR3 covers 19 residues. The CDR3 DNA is TGCGCCAGCAGCCAAGCTCTAAAGGGGCAAACATTGAACACCGGGGAGCTGTTTTTT. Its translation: CASSQALKGQTLNTGELFF.

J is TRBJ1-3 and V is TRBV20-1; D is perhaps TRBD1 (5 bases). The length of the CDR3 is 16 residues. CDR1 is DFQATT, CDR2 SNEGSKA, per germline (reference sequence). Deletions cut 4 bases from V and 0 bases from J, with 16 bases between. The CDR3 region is CSATPPLRGSGNTIYF. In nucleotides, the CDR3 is TGCAGTGCTACCCCCCCCCTAAGGGGCTCTGGAAACACCATATATTTT.